This TCR beta chain emerged from a study of T-cell memory formation after mild COVID-19 (dated by TCRdb to the early 2020s). In the study overall: TCR sequence clusters from the two donors were largely donor specific. T-cell clones expanding and contracting after mild COVID-19 in a couple of donors were tracked by longitudinal TCRalpha and TCRbeta repertoire sequencing. Two young, previously healthy adult volunteers made up the cohort, one male and one female.

Spanning cysteine to phenylalanine, the CDR3 consists of 13 amino acids. Just CDR3 DNA is preserved here, 39 bases in frame from base 1. V was cut back by 4 bases and J by 5 bases, leaving a gap of 11 bases between them. The germline V gene sets CDR1 to LGHNT and CDR2 to FRNRAP. The full study reports these points: Some responding clones were detected in pre-infection memory, which suggested that pre-existing cross-reactive memory T cells had joined the SARS-CoV-2 response. Balanced CD4/CD8 phenotypes were observed for clones contracting from day 15 to 85, whereas a bias towards CD4+ was observed for a second wave of clones expanding from day 15 to 37. SARS-CoV-2 specificity of the second-wave clones peaking on day 37 was not confirmed. Contracting CD4+ clones appeared mostly in the CM and EM memory subsets, whereas CD8+ clones were enriched in EMRA. Only two mild cases were covered by the study, and larger cohorts that include severe cases with pre-infection samples were considered necessary.

Ficoll-Paque density gradient centrifugation was used to isolate PBMCs. This clonotype was picked up a small number of times. The antigen this receptor binds is unknown. No base quality values were provided; no much bigger clone lies one nucleotide off. This sample was sequenced with an Illumina NovaSeq 6000. TCRalpha and TCRbeta cDNA libraries were constructed by 5'RACE with constant-segment primers, with sample barcodes and unique molecular identifiers being introduced. RNA was extracted from every sample with Trizol reagent. Library amplification was performed in two PCR steps, and a second sample barcode and Illumina TruSeq adapters were introduced in the second step. Sequencing of libraries was performed on an Illumina NovaSeq with 2 x 150 bp paired-end reads. Under the source paper's analysis protocol: With migec v1.2.7, reads were demultiplexed and then collapsed into UMI-guided consensus sequences. With mixcr v2.1.11, UMI consensuses were aligned to TRA and TRB V and J templates and assembled into clonotypes. A clonotype was counted as expanded or contracted only if both edgeR and NoisET called the change significant, with noise models trained on biological replicates. For edgeR calls, the thresholds were a false discovery rate-adjusted p below 0.01 and a log2 fold-change of 1. As an exploratory analysis of dynamics, PCA with hierarchical clustering was applied to max-normalized trajectories of the 1000 most abundant clonotypes. Separately sequenced CD4+ and CD8+ repertoires were used to assign a CD4 or CD8 phenotype to each responding clone. The public reads were quality trimmed at Q25 with fastp and then assembled into clones with MiXCR by TCRdb, keeping productive beta chains. Each CDR3 protein gets just one entry, which takes the most common genes and DNA from the rows behind it. TCRdb, rather than the study authors, made the V and J calls. This sample comprises 540,000 or so distinct CDR3 sequences, roughly 20% of them detected only once. Jointly, the top ten make up 9.5% to 15% of the sample.

The rearranged segments are TRBV12-5 and TRBJ2-5, with the D gene call left open. The sample taken for sequencing was PBMCs or a T cell subset sorted from them (not recorded which). The clonotype originates from an adult woman who had mild COVID-19 (a few samples of this study predate the infection). The sample titles of this study are shuffled in the database, so cell type and time point are left out; the donor was told from shared clones. The bases are TGTGCTAGTGGTTCCCTCGGTCTCGAGACCCAGTACTTC. The resulting protein is CASGSLGLETQYF.